The sample holds one count of the clone carrying this T cell receptor beta chain. Under the authors' procedure: Cell counts per sample came from amplifying reference gene primers. Only in-frame clones appear in the TCRdb table, and some are missing; sequencing was by immunoSEQ multiplex PCR. The DNA was the basis for D and trimming; V, J and clone size are from that table. The top ten hold more than 0.9% of the sample, which has 60,000 to 80,000 clones, around 84% seen once. The entry originates in a study of blood T cell repertoires in COVID-19. Study as a whole: Samples taken during acute and convalescent COVID-19 were collected in the United States, Italy and Spain. PBMCs, B-cell-depleted T cells, or T cells were the source of the cDNA or gDNA that made up the material.

The germline gives CDR1 LNHNV, CDR2 YYDKDF (reference sequence). Between the trimmed V and J ends, which lost 1 base and 0 bases, there was a span of 9 bases. The CDR3 covers 15 residues. This sequence joins TRBV15 and TRBJ1-1; no clear D. This clonotype was sampled from a man between 65 and 85 years old with acute or convalescent COVID-19. Sequencing was done on a sample of peripheral blood. For the CDR3, the DNA is TGTGCCACCAGCAGAGTCAGAGCGATGAACACTGAAGCTTTCTTT. Amino acid sequence: CATSRVRAMNTEAFF.